These T cell receptor beta chains were read from a single sample in a study of blood T cell repertoires in COVID-19. The assay was immunoSEQ multiplex PCR, and TCRdb's table has in-frame clones only and misses some. The repertoire holds about 250,000 clones, with roughly 80% as singletons. The specimen was peripheral blood. The receptor set was obtained from a man aged 80 or over with acute or convalescent COVID-19. Both conserved end residues are part of each CDR3. D genes are given only for firm matches. Some rows have no size entry. The others give once, few or many, or a class for an expanded clone.

d_call: TRBD2; clone_size: once; v_call: TRBV14; j_call: TRBJ2-7; cdr3_aa: CASSRHGRQASSYEQYF; cdr3_nt: TGTGCCAGCAGCCGTCACGGGAGGCAGGCCTCATCCTACGAGCAGTACTTC
d_call: -; clone_size: -; v_call: TRBV5-8; j_call: TRBJ1-1; cdr3_aa: CASSLGGSMNTEAFF; cdr3_nt: TGTGCCAGCAGCTTGGGAGGGAGCATGAACACTGAAGCTTTCTTT
d_call: TRBD1; clone_size: -; v_call: TRBV6-5; j_call: TRBJ2-7; cdr3_aa: CASSYLRTGSPYEQYF; cdr3_nt: TGTGCCAGCAGTTACCTGAGGACAGGGTCCCCCTACGAGCAGTACTTC
d_call: -; clone_size: -; v_call: TRBV5-1; j_call: TRBJ1-1; cdr3_aa: CASSLASVQVNTEAFF; cdr3_nt: TGCGCCAGCAGCTTAGCATCAGTACAGGTTAACACTGAAGCTTTCTTT
d_call: TRBD2; clone_size: -; v_call: TRBV7-3; j_call: TRBJ2-1; cdr3_aa: CASSLAGGRGEQFF; cdr3_nt: TGTGCCAGCAGCTTAGCGGGAGGCAGGGGTGAGCAGTTCTTC
d_call: -; clone_size: once; v_call: TRBV28; j_call: TRBJ1-5; cdr3_aa: CASSLYRAQPQHF; cdr3_nt: TGTGCCAGCAGTTTATACAGGGCTCAGCCCCAGCATTTT
d_call: -; clone_size: once; v_call: TRBV6-5; j_call: TRBJ2-1; cdr3_aa: CASSRVLSSYNEQFF; cdr3_nt: TGTGCCAGCAGCAGGGTCCTCAGCTCCTACAATGAGCAGTTCTTC
d_call: -; clone_size: -; v_call: TRBV23-1; j_call: TRBJ2-3; cdr3_aa: CASSQEGNTDTQYF; cdr3_nt: TGCGCCAGCAGTCAAGAGGGCAACACAGATACGCAGTATTTT
d_call: -; clone_size: -; v_call: TRBV21-1; j_call: TRBJ2-7; cdr3_aa: CASSPPRRGTGLAAYEQYF; cdr3_nt: TGTGCCAGCAGCCCCCCCAGGAGGGGAACGGGACTAGCGGCCTACGAGCAGTACTTC
d_call: TRBD1; clone_size: -; v_call: TRBV4-2; j_call: TRBJ2-2; cdr3_aa: CASSQGGTGRNGELFF; cdr3_nt: TGTGCCAGCAGCCAAGGAGGGACAGGGAGGAACGGGGAGCTGTTTTTT
d_call: -; clone_size: few; v_call: TRBV7-7; j_call: TRBJ2-1; cdr3_aa: CASSRTEYNEQFF; cdr3_nt: TGTGCCAGCAGTCGGACAGAGTACAATGAGCAGTTCTTC
d_call: -; clone_size: -; v_call: TRBV6-2/TRBV6-3; j_call: TRBJ1-2; cdr3_aa: CASSYSMRGYTF; cdr3_nt: TGTGCCAGCAGTTACTCGATGAGGGGCTACACCTTC
d_call: -; clone_size: once; v_call: TRBV4-2; j_call: TRBJ1-2; cdr3_aa: CASSQDIGTLYGYTF; cdr3_nt: TGTGCCAGCAGCCAAGATATTGGGACTTTGTATGGCTACACCTTC
d_call: TRBD1; clone_size: -; v_call: TRBV11-2; j_call: TRBJ1-4; cdr3_aa: CASSLGGLRGNEKLFF; cdr3_nt: TGTGCCAGCAGCTTAGGGGGACTCAGGGGGAATGAAAAACTGTTTTTT
d_call: -; clone_size: few; v_call: TRBV19; j_call: TRBJ1-2; cdr3_aa: CASTTITGYGYTF; cdr3_nt: TGTGCCAGTACCACTATAACAGGTTATGGCTACACCTTC
d_call: -; clone_size: -; v_call: TRBV13; j_call: TRBJ2-1; cdr3_aa: CASSSYFRGASEQFF; cdr3_nt: TGTGCCAGCAGCTCCTATTTTCGGGGGGCAAGTGAGCAGTTCTTC
d_call: TRBD1; clone_size: -; v_call: TRBV7-9; j_call: TRBJ2-7; cdr3_aa: CAPTAGGLYEQYF; cdr3_nt: TGTGCCCCGACGGCAGGGGGCCTCTACGAGCAGTACTTC
d_call: TRBD2; clone_size: -; v_call: TRBV18; j_call: TRBJ2-1; cdr3_aa: CASSPYTSGAPGEQFF; cdr3_nt: TGTGCCAGCTCACCATATACTAGCGGGGCCCCCGGGGAGCAGTTCTTC
d_call: TRBD1; clone_size: few; v_call: TRBV18; j_call: TRBJ2-7; cdr3_aa: CASSPLPGQGATAYEQYF; cdr3_nt: TGTGCCAGCTCACCACTCCCGGGACAGGGGGCGACGGCCTACGAGCAGTACTTC
d_call: -; clone_size: -; v_call: TRBV15; j_call: TRBJ1-1; cdr3_aa: CATSRVGPYTEAFF; cdr3_nt: TGTGCCACCAGCAGAGTTGGGCCATACACTGAAGCTTTCTTT
d_call: TRBD1; clone_size: -; v_call: TRBV13; j_call: TRBJ1-1; cdr3_aa: CASSFGQGAAEAFF; cdr3_nt: TGTGCCAGCAGCTTCGGACAGGGGGCAGCTGAAGCTTTCTTT
d_call: -; clone_size: -; v_call: TRBV14; j_call: TRBJ2-1; cdr3_aa: CASSPLGTPFDEQFF; cdr3_nt: TGTGCCAGCAGCCCTCTGGGGACACCGTTCGATGAGCAGTTCTTC
d_call: TRBD2; clone_size: -; v_call: TRBV3-1/TRBV3-2; j_call: TRBJ2-1; cdr3_aa: CASSQSGRGRNEQFF; cdr3_nt: TGTGCCAGCAGCCAATCGGGGAGGGGCCGAAATGAGCAGTTCTTC
d_call: -; clone_size: -; v_call: TRBV28; j_call: TRBJ1-1; cdr3_aa: CASKRGPRIADTEAFF; cdr3_nt: TGTGCCAGCAAGCGGGGACCCAGAATAGCAGACACTGAAGCTTTCTTT
d_call: TRBD1; clone_size: -; v_call: TRBV19; j_call: TRBJ2-3; cdr3_aa: CASSRAASGTGIADTQYF; cdr3_nt: TGTGCCAGTAGTAGGGCTGCCTCGGGGACAGGGATCGCAGATACGCAGTATTTT
d_call: -; clone_size: -; v_call: TRBV2; j_call: TRBJ1-2; cdr3_aa: CASSGRRRDGYTF; cdr3_nt: TGTGCCAGCAGTGGACGGAGGAGGGATGGCTACACCTTC
d_call: -; clone_size: -; v_call: TRBV28; j_call: TRBJ2-7; cdr3_aa: CASTKTPLGSYEQYF; cdr3_nt: TGTGCCAGCACCAAGACTCCCCTGGGCTCCTACGAGCAGTACTTC
d_call: -; clone_size: few; v_call: TRBV19; j_call: TRBJ1-5; cdr3_aa: CASSHTGSKPQHF; cdr3_nt: TGTGCCAGTAGCCATACAGGGTCTAAGCCCCAGCATTTT
d_call: -; clone_size: once; v_call: TRBV18; j_call: TRBJ1-5; cdr3_aa: CASSPARERQPQHF; cdr3_nt: TGTGCCAGCTCACCAGCGAGGGAACGGCAGCCCCAGCATTTT
d_call: TRBD2; clone_size: -; v_call: TRBV3-1/TRBV3-2; j_call: TRBJ2-3; cdr3_aa: CASSYLSGRSTDTQYF; cdr3_nt: TGTGCCAGCAGTTACCTAAGCGGGAGAAGCACAGATACGCAGTATTTT
d_call: -; clone_size: -; v_call: TRBV18; j_call: TRBJ2-1; cdr3_aa: CASSPASGPYNEQFF; cdr3_nt: TGTGCCAGCTCACCCGCAAGTGGGCCCTACAATGAGCAGTTCTTC
d_call: TRBD1; clone_size: once; v_call: TRBV24-1; j_call: TRBJ2-2; cdr3_aa: CATHTGGENTGELFF; cdr3_nt: TGTGCCACCCATACAGGGGGCGAGAACACCGGGGAGCTGTTTTTT
d_call: -; clone_size: -; v_call: TRBV24-1; j_call: TRBJ2-3; cdr3_aa: CATSDNTATDTQYF; cdr3_nt: TGTGCCACCAGTGACAATACAGCCACAGATACGCAGTATTTT
d_call: TRBD1; clone_size: -; v_call: TRBV2; j_call: TRBJ1-5; cdr3_aa: CASVRGMSQPQHF; cdr3_nt: TGTGCCAGCGTCAGGGGGATGAGTCAGCCCCAGCATTTT
d_call: -; clone_size: -; v_call: TRBV18; j_call: TRBJ1-1; cdr3_aa: CASSLQGGEAFF; cdr3_nt: TGTGCCAGCTCACTACAGGGCGGGGAAGCTTTCTTT
d_call: TRBD2; clone_size: -; v_call: TRBV30; j_call: TRBJ2-1; cdr3_aa: CAWSGTSGIGVVEQFF; cdr3_nt: TGTGCCTGGAGTGGGACTAGCGGGATTGGGGTAGTAGAGCAGTTCTTC
d_call: -; clone_size: -; v_call: TRBV6-5; j_call: TRBJ2-7; cdr3_aa: CASSSKGAAEQYF; cdr3_nt: TGTGCCAGCAGCTCCAAAGGGGCTGCGGAGCAGTACTTC
d_call: TRBD2; clone_size: once; v_call: TRBV7-9; j_call: TRBJ2-5; cdr3_aa: CASSLAWGLAGAETQYF; cdr3_nt: TGTGCCAGCAGCCTAGCATGGGGACTAGCGGGAGCAGAGACCCAGTACTTC
d_call: -; clone_size: -; v_call: TRBV5-5; j_call: TRBJ2-1; cdr3_aa: CASSRDSYNEQFF; cdr3_nt: TGTGCCAGCAGCAGAGACAGCTACAATGAGCAGTTCTTC
d_call: TRBD2; clone_size: -; v_call: TRBV10-1; j_call: TRBJ2-7; cdr3_aa: CASRPGLAGVSYEQYF; cdr3_nt: TGCGCCAGCCGTCCTGGACTAGCGGGAGTATCCTACGAGCAGTACTTC
d_call: TRBD2; clone_size: -; v_call: TRBV6-6; j_call: TRBJ2-3; cdr3_aa: CASTPSGGTDTQYF; cdr3_nt: TGTGCCAGTACGCCTAGCGGGGGAACAGATACGCAGTATTTT
d_call: -; clone_size: -; v_call: TRBV5-6; j_call: TRBJ2-3; cdr3_aa: CASSLKGQTLGSDTQYF; cdr3_nt: TGTGCCAGCAGCTTGAAAGGACAAACCCTGGGATCAGATACGCAGTATTTT
d_call: -; clone_size: -; v_call: TRBV2; j_call: TRBJ1-5; cdr3_aa: CASSLKGGNQPQHF; cdr3_nt: TGTGCCAGCAGCCTGAAGGGGGGCAATCAGCCCCAGCATTTT
d_call: -; clone_size: -; v_call: TRBV3-1/TRBV3-2; j_call: TRBJ1-1; cdr3_aa: CASSPSNTEAFF; cdr3_nt: TGTGCCAGCAGCCCGTCTAACACTGAAGCTTTCTTT
d_call: -; clone_size: -; v_call: TRBV19; j_call: TRBJ2-4; cdr3_aa: CASSSLAKNIQYF; cdr3_nt: TGTGCCAGTAGCTCCCTAGCCAAAAACATTCAGTACTTC
d_call: -; clone_size: -; v_call: TRBV4-2; j_call: TRBJ2-2; cdr3_aa: CASSPLSGELFF; cdr3_nt: TGTGCCAGCAGCCCCCTTTCCGGGGAGCTGTTTTTT
d_call: TRBD1; clone_size: -; v_call: TRBV4-1; j_call: TRBJ1-1; cdr3_aa: CASSQATRQGKAFF; cdr3_nt: TGCGCCAGCAGCCAAGCAACCAGACAGGGCAAAGCTTTCTTT
d_call: -; clone_size: -; v_call: TRBV21-1; j_call: TRBJ2-1; cdr3_aa: CASSKASTGGYNEQFF; cdr3_nt: TGTGCCAGCAGCAAAGCGTCCACAGGGGGCTACAATGAGCAGTTCTTC
d_call: -; clone_size: few; v_call: TRBV10-3; j_call: TRBJ1-3; cdr3_aa: CATHGVSGNTIYF; cdr3_nt: TGTGCCACCCACGGGGTTTCTGGAAACACCATATATTTT
d_call: TRBD1; clone_size: once; v_call: TRBV7-9; j_call: TRBJ1-4; cdr3_aa: CASSFGGQLGEKLFF; cdr3_nt: TGTGCCAGCAGCTTTGGGGGACAGTTGGGAGAAAAACTGTTTTTT
d_call: TRBD1; clone_size: once; v_call: TRBV10-3; j_call: TRBJ1-6; cdr3_aa: CAISGTGVGYNSPLHF; cdr3_nt: TGTGCCATCAGTGGGACAGGGGTTGGCTATAATTCACCCCTCCACTTT
d_call: TRBD1; clone_size: few; v_call: TRBV5-1; j_call: TRBJ1-1; cdr3_aa: CASSLAGTGGDTEAFF; cdr3_nt: TGCGCCAGCAGCTTGGCCGGGACAGGTGGGGACACTGAAGCTTTCTTT
d_call: TRBD1; clone_size: -; v_call: TRBV5-4; j_call: TRBJ1-1; cdr3_aa: CASSRTGFNTEAFF; cdr3_nt: TGTGCCAGCAGCAGGACAGGGTTTAACACTGAAGCTTTCTTT
d_call: -; clone_size: -; v_call: TRBV18; j_call: TRBJ2-2; cdr3_aa: CASSLTAGELFF; cdr3_nt: TGTGCCAGCTCACTGACAGCTGGGGAGCTGTTTTTT